The 13 T cell receptor beta chains below come from one sample, sequenced in a study of early T cells in non-severe SARS-CoV-2 infection. TCRdb used MiXCR to reprocess the 5' RACE reads, holding one entry per CDR3 protein. Among some 80,000 distinct CDR3 sequences listed, roughly 12% were seen once. This sample comprised whole blood, obtained at baseline. The receptors were sampled from an adult who was a healthcare worker with PCR-confirmed SARS-CoV-2 infection or an uninfected control (not recorded which). The donor label of this sample is uncertain.

This clonotype was seen a handful of times. This chain joins TRBV5-1 and TRBJ2-7; perhaps TRBD1 as D (5 bases). Germline CDR1 SGHRS, CDR2 YFSETQ. The CDR3 extends over 14 amino acids. Trimming removed 4 bases from V and 6 bases from J, with 17 bases in between. DNA for the CDR3: TGCGCCAGCAGCCCGCAACAGGTACCAGGCGAGCAGTACTTC. Its translation: CASSPQQVPGEQYF.

This clonotype was counted at least ten times. The chain has TRBV3-1 and TRBJ1-1; tentative D call: TRBD1 (5 bases). The germline V and J ends were trimmed by 4 bases and 5 bases, with 14 bases remaining between them. Germline assignment: CDR1 LGHDT and CDR2 YNNKEL (reference sequence). The CDR3 contains 14 residues. CDR3 in amino acids: CASSPREVRTEAFF. DNA for the CDR3: TGTGCCAGCAGCCCCAGGGAGGTGAGGACTGAAGCTTTCTTT.

This clonotype showed up many times. The chain combines TRBV18 with TRBJ2-7; maybe TRBD2 (5 bases). Per germline, CDR1 KGHSH and CDR2 LQKENI. Trimming cost V 4 bases and J 6 bases, with 13 bases left between them. The CDR3 extends over 13 amino acids. Written as DNA, the CDR3 is TGTGCCAGCTCACGGAACCGAGAGGGCGAGCAGTACTTC. Amino acids: CASSRNREGEQYF.

The chain joins TRBV9 to TRBJ2-3; 11 bases agree with TRBD2. V lost 4 bases, J lost 3 bases, and 4 bases stayed unmatched. This CDR3 is 15 amino acids long. Germline V CDR1 and CDR2: SGDLS, YYNGEE. The CDR3 protein is CASSTSGGGTDTQYF. CDR3 sequence (DNA): TGTGCCAGCAGCACTAGCGGGGGAGGGACAGATACGCAGTATTTT.

This clonotype was seen ten or more times. V and J are TRBV13 and TRBJ2-7; 8 nucleotides agree with TRBD1. V lost 5 bases, J lost 0 bases, and 12 bases stayed unmatched. CDR3 length equals 17 residues. CDR1 and CDR2 (germline): PRHDT, FYEKMQ (reference sequence). CDR3 region: CASSEDRVGPSSYEQYF. CDR3 in DNA: TGTGCCAGCAGCGAGGACAGGGTCGGTCCGAGCTCCTACGAGCAGTACTTC.

V is TRBV12-3 or TRBV12-4 and J is TRBJ1-2, with TRBD1 identical over 8 bases. J lost 4 bases, V lost 6 bases, and 4 bases had no gene match. CDR3 length: 13 amino acids. The CDR3 reads CASSRTGGYGYTF. CDR3 DNA: TGTGCCAGCAGCCGTACAGGGGGCTATGGCTACACCTTC.

This chain links TRBV9 with TRBJ2-7; tentative D call: TRBD1 (6 bases). CDR3 length: 14 amino acids. CDR1 and CDR2 (germline): SGDLS, YYNGEE. The CDR3 is CASATGRDVLEQYF. The CDR3, as DNA: TGTGCGAGCGCGACAGGCCGTGATGTCCTCGAGCAGTACTTC.

V is TRBV12-3 or TRBV12-4 and J is TRBJ2-7; TRBD2 aligns across 7 bases. The CDR3 runs 14 residues. J was trimmed by 2 bases and V by 4 bases; bases with no gene match: 5. The CDR3 is CASSWGEGPYEQYF. CDR3 nucleotide sequence: TGTGCCAGCAGTTGGGGGGAGGGCCCCTACGAGCAGTACTTC.

This clonotype was picked up a small number of times. The chain couples TRBV9 to TRBJ2-1, with 8 bases that match TRBD2. Germline lookup yields CDR1 SGDLS and CDR2 YYNGEE. This CDR3 is 15 amino acids long. The V and J ends lost 4 bases and 0 bases, in that order; junction bases with no gene match: 3. CDR3 in DNA: TGTGCCAGCAGCCCGAGCGGGAGCTCCTACAATGAGCAGTTCTTC. Protein sequence: CASSPSGSSYNEQFF.

This clonotype appeared a few times. The chain couples TRBV4-1 to TRBJ1-1; D perhaps matches TRBD1 (5 bases). The germline gives CDR1 MGHRA, CDR2 YSYEKL. V gave up 3 bases and J gave up 7 bases, with 12 bases separating them. The CDR3 is made up of 13 amino acids. Here the CDR3 reads CASSHPTEREAFF. CDR3 coding DNA: TGCGCCAGCAGCCACCCGACAGAGCGTGAAGCTTTCTTT.

This clonotype occurred many times. The chain has TRBV20-1 and TRBJ1-1; D is uncertain. This CDR3 is 13 amino acids long. Trimming stripped 5 bases from V and 1 base from J, with 11 bases between. CDR1 DFQATT and CDR2 SNEGSKA come from the germline V gene (reference sequence). The CDR3 region is CSAPGESNTEAFF. DNA of the CDR3: TGCAGTGCTCCGGGCGAATCGAACACTGAAGCTTTCTTT.

This clonotype was seen more than once but under ten times. This rearrangement joins TRBV2 to TRBJ2-2; D call uncertain. Germline loops: CDR1 SNHLY, CDR2 FYNNEI. The CDR3 has 14 amino acids. Trimming pared 11 bases from V and 0 bases from J, leaving 13 bases between. In nucleotides, the CDR3 is TGTGCCGCAAAATCTGGCTCGAACACCGGGGAGCTGTTTTTT. The encoded protein is CAAKSGSNTGELFF. The full variable domain, with the rest looked up from reference TRBV2 and TRBJ2-2, is EPEVTQTPSHQVTQMGQEVILRCVPISNHLYFYWYRQILGQKVEFLVSFYNNEISEKSEIFDDQFSVERPDGSNFTLKIRSTKLEDSAMYFCAAKSGSNTGELFFGEGSRLTVL.

V and J are TRBV20-1 and TRBJ1-2, with D possibly matching TRBD1 (5 bases). The CDR3 is 14 amino acids. From germline, CDR1 is DFQATT and CDR2 SNEGSKA (reference sequence). For the CDR3, the DNA is TGCCGCCTGGGATCAGGGCCCGCTAACTATGGCTACACCTTC. Its translation: CRLGSGPANYGYTF.